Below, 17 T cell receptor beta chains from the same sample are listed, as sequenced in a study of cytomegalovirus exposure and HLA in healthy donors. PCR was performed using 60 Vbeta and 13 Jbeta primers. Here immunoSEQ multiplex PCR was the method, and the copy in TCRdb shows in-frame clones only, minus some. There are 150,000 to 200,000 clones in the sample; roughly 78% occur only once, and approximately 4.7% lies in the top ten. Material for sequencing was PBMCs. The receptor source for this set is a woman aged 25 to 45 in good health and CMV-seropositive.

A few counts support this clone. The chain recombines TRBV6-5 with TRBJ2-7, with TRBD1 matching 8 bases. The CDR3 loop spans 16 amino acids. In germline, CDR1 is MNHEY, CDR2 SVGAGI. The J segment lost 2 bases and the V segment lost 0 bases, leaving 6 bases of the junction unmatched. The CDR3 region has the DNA TGTGCCAGCAGTTACTCCGGAACAGGGGGGCCCTACGAGCAGTACTTC. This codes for CASSYSGTGGPYEQYF.

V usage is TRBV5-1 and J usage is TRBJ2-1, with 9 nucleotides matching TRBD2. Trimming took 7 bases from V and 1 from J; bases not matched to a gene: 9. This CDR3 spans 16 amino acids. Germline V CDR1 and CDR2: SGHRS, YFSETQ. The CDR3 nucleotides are TGCGCCAGCGTCGCTAGCGGGACTCTTTCCTACAATGAGCAGTTCTTC. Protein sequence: CASVASGTLSYNEQFF.

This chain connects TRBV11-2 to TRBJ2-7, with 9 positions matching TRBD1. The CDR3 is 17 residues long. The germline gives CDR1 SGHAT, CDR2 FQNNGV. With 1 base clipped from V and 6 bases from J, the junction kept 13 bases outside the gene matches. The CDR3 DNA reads TGTGCCAGCAGCTTAGTGGTTTCACAGGGGGCCCCTTCCGAGCAGTACTTC. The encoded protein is CASSLVVSQGAPSEQYF.

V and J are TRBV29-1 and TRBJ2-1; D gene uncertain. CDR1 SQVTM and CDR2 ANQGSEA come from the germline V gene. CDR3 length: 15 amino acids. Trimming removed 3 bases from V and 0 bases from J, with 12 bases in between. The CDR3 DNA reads TGCAGCGTTGAGGCTGGAGAAAACTCCTACAATGAGCAGTTCTTC. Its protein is CSVEAGENSYNEQFF.

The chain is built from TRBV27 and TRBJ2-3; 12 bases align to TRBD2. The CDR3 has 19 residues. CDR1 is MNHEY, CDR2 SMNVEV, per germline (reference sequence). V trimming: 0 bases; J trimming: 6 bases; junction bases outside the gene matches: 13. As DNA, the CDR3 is TGTGCCAGCAGTTTATCTGTTACCGGACTAGCGGGGATGGTGGATACGCAGTATTTT. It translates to CASSLSVTGLAGMVDTQYF.

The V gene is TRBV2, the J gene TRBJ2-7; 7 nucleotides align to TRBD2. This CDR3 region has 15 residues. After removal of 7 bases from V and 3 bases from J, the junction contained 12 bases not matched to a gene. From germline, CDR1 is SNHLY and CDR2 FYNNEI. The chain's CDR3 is CASNSHSGALYEQYF. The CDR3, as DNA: TGTGCCAGCAATTCGCACAGCGGGGCCCTCTACGAGCAGTACTTC.

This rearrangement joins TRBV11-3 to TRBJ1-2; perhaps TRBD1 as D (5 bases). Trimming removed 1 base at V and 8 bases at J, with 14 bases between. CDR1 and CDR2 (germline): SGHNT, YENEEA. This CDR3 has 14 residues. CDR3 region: CASSLGAGHEGYTF. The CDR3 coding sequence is TGTGCCAGCAGCTTAGGCGCCGGACATGAAGGCTACACCTTC.

CDR3 coding DNA: TGTGCCAGCAGTTACCCCTCAGGGATGGCCAAAAACATTCAGTACTTC. Protein product: CASSYPSGMAKNIQYF. The J gene is TRBJ2-4, the V gene TRBV6-6; a weak D match, TRBD1 (5 bases). V was cut by 2 bases and J by 1 base, with 12 bases left in between. CDR1 is MNHNY and CDR2 is SVGAGI in the germline V gene (reference sequence). This CDR3 comprises 16 residues.

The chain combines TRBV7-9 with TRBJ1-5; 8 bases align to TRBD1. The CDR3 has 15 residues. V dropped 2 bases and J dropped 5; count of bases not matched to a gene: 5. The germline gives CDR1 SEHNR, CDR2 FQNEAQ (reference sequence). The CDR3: CASSLQGAAHQPQHF. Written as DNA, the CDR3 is TGTGCCAGCAGCTTACAGGGGGCAGCCCATCAGCCCCAGCATTTT.

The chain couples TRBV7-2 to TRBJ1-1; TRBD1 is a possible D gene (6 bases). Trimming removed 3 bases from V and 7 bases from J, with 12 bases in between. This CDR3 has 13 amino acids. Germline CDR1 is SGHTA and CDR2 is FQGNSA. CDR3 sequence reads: CASSFPGDSEAFF. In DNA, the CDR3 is TGTGCCAGCAGCTTCCCAGGGGATAGTGAAGCTTTCTTT.

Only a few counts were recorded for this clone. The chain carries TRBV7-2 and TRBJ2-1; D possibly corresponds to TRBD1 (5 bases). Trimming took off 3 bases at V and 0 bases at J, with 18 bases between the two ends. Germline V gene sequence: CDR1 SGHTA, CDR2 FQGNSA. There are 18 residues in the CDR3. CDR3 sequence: CASSFPDRAQSSYNEQFF. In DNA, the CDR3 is TGTGCCAGCAGCTTCCCAGACAGAGCCCAAAGCTCCTACAATGAGCAGTTCTTC.

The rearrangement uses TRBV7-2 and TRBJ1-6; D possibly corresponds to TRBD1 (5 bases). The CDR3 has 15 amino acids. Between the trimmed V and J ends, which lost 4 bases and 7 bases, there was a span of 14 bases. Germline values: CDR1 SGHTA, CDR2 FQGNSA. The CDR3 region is CASSSGMGGNSPLHF. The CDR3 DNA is TGTGCCAGCAGCTCAGGGATGGGGGGGAATTCACCCCTCCACTTT.

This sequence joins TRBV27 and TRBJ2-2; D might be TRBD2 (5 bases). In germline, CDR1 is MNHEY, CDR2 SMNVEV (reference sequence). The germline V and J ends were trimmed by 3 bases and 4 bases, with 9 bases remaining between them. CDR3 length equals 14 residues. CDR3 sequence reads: CASSFRGGTGELFF. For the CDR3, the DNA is TGTGCCAGCAGTTTCCGGGGTGGCACCGGGGAGCTGTTTTTT.

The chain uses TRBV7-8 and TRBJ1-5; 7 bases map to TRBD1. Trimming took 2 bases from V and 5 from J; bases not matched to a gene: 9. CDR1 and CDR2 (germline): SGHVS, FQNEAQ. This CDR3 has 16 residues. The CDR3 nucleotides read TGTGCCAGCAGCTTATCATATGGGACAGTGCATCAGCCCCAGCATTTT. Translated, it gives CASSLSYGTVHQPQHF.

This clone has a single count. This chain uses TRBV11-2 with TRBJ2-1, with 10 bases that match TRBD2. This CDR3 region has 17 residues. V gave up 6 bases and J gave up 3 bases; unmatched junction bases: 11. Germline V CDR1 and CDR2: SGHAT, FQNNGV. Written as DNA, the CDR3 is TGTGCCAGCAGGGACCCGCTAACTAGCGGGGTCTACAATGAGCAGTTCTTC. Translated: CASRDPLTSGVYNEQFF.

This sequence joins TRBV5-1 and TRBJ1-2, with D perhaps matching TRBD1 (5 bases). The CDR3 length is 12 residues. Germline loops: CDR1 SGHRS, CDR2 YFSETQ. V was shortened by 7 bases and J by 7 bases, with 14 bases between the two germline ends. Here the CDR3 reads CASGTGESGYTF. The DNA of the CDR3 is TGCGCCAGCGGAACGGGGGAGAGTGGCTACACCTTC.

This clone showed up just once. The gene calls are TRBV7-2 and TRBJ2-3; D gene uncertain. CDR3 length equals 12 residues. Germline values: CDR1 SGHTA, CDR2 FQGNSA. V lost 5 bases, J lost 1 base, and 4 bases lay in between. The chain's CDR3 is CASSTGTDTQYF. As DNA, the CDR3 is TGTGCCAGCAGCACAGGCACAGATACGCAGTATTTT.